One sample yielded the 24 T cell receptor beta chains listed below, sequenced in a study of glioma-infiltrating T cells. Amplification of TCR alpha and beta CDR3 regions from RNA used iRepertoire nested multiplex PCR. TCRdb re-analysed the multiplex PCR reads in MiXCR, keeping a single row per CDR3 protein. The table records around 390,000 distinct CDR3 sequences, roughly two fifths of them present only once. The sample was glioma tissue, nonneoplastic brain tissue, or PBMCs (not recorded which). The origin of the receptors is a human donor with low-grade glioma or glioblastoma, undergoing nonglioma brain surgery, or in good health (not recorded which).

The table lists this clonotype with a count of one. The chain links TRBV18 to TRBJ1-5; D uncertain. Germline assignment: CDR1 KGHSH and CDR2 LQKENI. This CDR3 is built from 15 residues. Trimming left V 3 bases short and J 4 bases short, with 13 bases between. CDR3 sequence reads: CASSPTAGSNQPQHF. The CDR3 nucleotides are TGTGCCAGCTCACCTACCGCCGGGTCGAATCAGCCCCAGCATTTT. The full variable domain, its missing parts supplied by reference TRBV18 and TRBJ1-5, is NAGVMQNPRHLVRRRGQEARLRCSPMKGHSHVYWYRQLPEEGLKFMVYLQKENIIDESGMPKERFSAEFPKEGPSILRIQQVVRGDSAAYFCASSPTAGSNQPQHFGDGTRLSIL.

Concerning this clonotype: Possible read error: a much larger clone is one base away. The chain uses TRBV28 and TRBJ2-7; tentatively, D is TRBD2 (6 bases). This CDR3 is built from 14 residues. Germline V gives CDR1 MDHEN, CDR2 SYDVKM. V shed 2 bases and J shed 3 bases, with 11 bases lying between them. The CDR3 protein is CASSLPGLNYEQYF. DNA for the CDR3: TGTGCCAGCAGTTTACCCGGACTAAACTACGAGCAGTACTTC.

Regarding this clonotype: A much larger clone differs from this one at a single base, so this may be a read error. Given the absence of the conserved phenylalanine or tryptophan at the CDR3 end, a read error is likely. The chain combines TRBV6-1 with TRBJ2-2; D call uncertain. The germline V gene encodes CDR1 MNHNS and CDR2 SASEGT. The germline V and J ends were trimmed by 5 bases and 1 base, with 8 bases remaining between them. This CDR3 has 14 amino acids. CDR3 sequence: CASSLIWNTGELFS. CDR3 DNA sequence: TGTGCCAGCAGTTTAATCTGGAACACCGGGGAGCTGTTTTCT.

This clonotype was picked up a small number of times. The chain links TRBV2 to TRBJ1-5, with D unclear. The V gene's germline CDR1 is SNHLY and CDR2 FYNNEI. V gave up 3 bases and J gave up 1 base, with 10 bases separating them. This CDR3 comprises 15 residues. The DNA for the CDR3 is TGTGCCAGCAGTGAGTTGGCACGGAGCAATCAGCCCCAGCATTTT. It codes for CASSELARSNQPQHF.

A remark on this clonotype: Given a much more abundant clone one base away, this may be a read error. The rearrangement uses TRBV6-6 and TRBJ2-3, with D possibly matching TRBD2 (5 bases). The V and J ends lost 8 bases and 4 bases respectively, with 13 bases between them. The germline V gene has CDR1 MNHNY and CDR2 SVGAGI (reference sequence). The CDR3 has 13 residues. The CDR3: CASGPTSPDTQYF. CDR3 nucleotide sequence: TGTGCCAGCGGCCCCACTAGTCCAGATACGCAGTATTTT.

Points on this clonotype: A much larger clone differs from this one at a single base, so this may be a read error. The CDR3 coding sequence is TGTGCCACCAGCAGAGATCCGACCGGGCAGCTGTTTTTT. It is translated as CATSRDPTGQLFF. This chain links TRBV15 with TRBJ2-2; no definite D call. The germline CDR1 and CDR2 sequences are LNHNV and YYDKDF (reference sequence). The CDR3 is 13 amino acids.

For this clonotype: One end of the junction does not line up with germline, which may come from a read error. This chain uses TRBV7-2 with TRBJ1-6; the D gene is possibly TRBD1 (6 bases). The germline V gene has CDR1 SGHTA and CDR2 FQGNSA. The CDR3 covers 16 residues. In DNA form, the CDR3 reads TGTGCCAGCAGCTTCGGACAGACCGTCTATAATTCACCACTCCACTTT. Its translation: CASSFGQTVYNSPLHF.

There are many counts of this clonotype. The rearrangement links TRBV27 to TRBJ2-1; no clear D gene. Germline V lookup: CDR1 MNHEY, CDR2 SMNVEV (reference sequence). This CDR3 region has 13 residues. Trimming removed 4 bases at V and 7 bases at J, with 11 bases between. CDR3 bases: TGTGCCAGCAGTTGGCTTTCAGAAAATGAGCAGTTCTTC. Translating it yields CASSWLSENEQFF.

The rearrangement links TRBV28 to TRBJ2-7, with D perhaps TRBD1 or TRBD2 (6 bases each). The V end was cut by 5 bases, the J end by 4 bases, with 18 bases between. The germline CDR1 and CDR2 sequences are MDHEN and SYDVKM. This CDR3 region has 15 residues. CDR3 amino acids: CASSLPSRGGYEQYF. The CDR3 coding sequence is TGTGCCAGCAGTCTCCCCAGTAGAGGGGGGTACGAGCAGTACTTC.

This clonotype has a handful of counts. The chain employs TRBV6-2 or TRBV6-3 and TRBJ2-1, with 8 bases identical to TRBD2. Germline CDR1 reads MNHEY; CDR2 reads SVGEGT. Trimming took 0 bases from V and 7 from J; bases not matched to a gene: 2. The CDR3 consists of 14 residues. The CDR3 bases are TGTGCCAGCAGTTACTCCCGGGAGGGGAATGAGCAGTTCTTC. It yields the protein CASSYSREGNEQFF.

The chain combines TRBV14 with TRBJ2-1; D assignment may be TRBD1 or TRBD2 (5 bases each). This CDR3 is 14 amino acids long. V lost 4 bases and J 1 base, leaving 8 bases between the germline ends. The germline gives CDR1 SGHDN, CDR2 FVKESK. The CDR3 DNA reads TGTGCCAGCAGCCCGTGGGGGTCCTACAATGAGCAGTTCTTC. Encoded protein: CASSPWGSYNEQFF.

On this clonotype: This may be a read error: a much more frequent sequence differs by one nucleotide. The chain joins TRBV20-1 to TRBJ1-5, with a tentative D call TRBD1 (5 bases). The CDR3 is made up of 13 amino acids. Germline CDR1 and CDR2: DFQATT and SNEGSKA (reference sequence). CDR3 DNA: TGCAGTGCTAGGACAGCAAAAAATCAGCACCAGCATTTT. The encoded protein is CSARTAKNQHQHF.

This clonotype occurred many times. V usage is TRBV5-4 and J usage is TRBJ1-1; D is uncertain. This CDR3 comprises 14 residues. Germline-derived CDR1 and CDR2 are SGHNT and YYREEE (reference sequence). V lost 4 bases and J lost 0, with 10 bases in between. The CDR3 DNA sequence: TGTGCCAGCAGCCCCCTCCCAGTGAACACTGAAGCTTTCTTT. Translating gives CASSPLPVNTEAFF.

This clonotype was recorded a few times. The J gene is TRBJ2-7, the V gene TRBV19; 10 nucleotides line up with TRBD1. This CDR3 region has 13 residues. With 7 bases clipped from V and 2 bases from J, the junction kept 2 bases outside the gene matches. CDR1 is LNHDA, CDR2 SQIVND, per germline (reference sequence). CDR3: CASMGTGAYEQYF. The CDR3 region has the DNA TGTGCCAGTATGGGGACAGGGGCCTACGAGCAGTACTTC.

This chain joins TRBV14 and TRBJ2-3, with TRBD1 matching 10 bases. Germline CDR1 SGHDN, CDR2 FVKESK. This CDR3 is built from 16 residues. V shed 2 bases and J 3 bases; nucleotides not matched to a gene: 5. CDR3 amino acids: CASSQLTGGLTDTQYF. The DNA for the CDR3 is TGTGCCAGCAGCCAACTGACAGGGGGCTTGACAGATACGCAGTATTTT. The full variable domain, with the rest looked up from reference TRBV14 and TRBJ2-3, is EAGVTQFPSHSVIEKGQTVTLRCDPISGHDNLYWYRRVMGKEIKFLLHFVKESKQDESGMPNNRFLAERTGGTYSTLKVQPAELEDSGVYFCASSQLTGGLTDTQYFGPGTRLTVL.

As to this clonotype: Just one base apart from a much larger clone, this may be a read error. V usage is TRBV28 and J usage is TRBJ2-5; 9 bases match TRBD2. The ends lost 4 bases at V and 2 bases at J; junction bases unmatched: 5. Germline V CDR1 and CDR2: MDHEN, SYDVKM. The CDR3 loop spans 15 amino acids. The CDR3 nucleotides are TGTGCCAGCAGTTGGGCGGGAGGGGCTCAAGAGACCCAGTACTTC. Translated: CASSWAGGAQETQYF.

This clonotype was recorded many times. The chain combines TRBV27 with TRBJ2-3; D could derive from TRBD1 or TRBD2 (7 bases each). V lost 6 bases, J lost 0 bases, and 25 bases lay in between. This CDR3 has 19 amino acids. Germline V CDR1 and CDR2: MNHEY, SMNVEV (reference sequence). The CDR3 protein is CASSRRGRGLTSSTDTQYF. The CDR3 region has the DNA TGTGCCAGCAGCCGTCGGGGGAGGGGGCTTACCTCTAGCACAGATACGCAGTATTTT.

The rearrangement joins TRBV11-2 to TRBJ1-1; weak D call: TRBD1 (5 bases). The germline CDR1 and CDR2 sequences are SGHAT and FQNNGV. The CDR3 has 13 amino acids. Trimming pared 1 base from V and 3 bases from J, leaving 6 bases between. CDR3 loop: CASSLGQHTEAFF. The CDR3 region has the DNA TGTGCCAGCAGCTTAGGACAGCACACTGAAGCTTTCTTT.

This chain joins TRBV12-3 or TRBV12-4 and TRBJ2-1; D may correspond to TRBD1 or TRBD2 (5 bases each). The CDR3 loop spans 15 amino acids. The V end lost 0 bases, the J end lost 8 bases, and 14 bases lay between the germline ends. The CDR3, as DNA: TGTGCCAGCAGTTTAGCGGGGGTTACTGGGGATGAGCAGTTCTTC. It translates to CASSLAGVTGDEQFF.

This clonotype was recorded once. Being one base from a much bigger clone, this may be a read error. J is TRBJ2-3 and V is TRBV20-1; D is unresolved. V was trimmed by 4 bases and J by 2 bases, leaving 19 bases between them. CDR1 and CDR2 (germline): DFQATT, SNEGSKA (reference sequence). The CDR3 runs to 16 residues. DNA of the CDR3: TGCAGTGCTATACTGCGACGCCCTATACTCACAGATACGCAGTATTTT. As protein: CSAILRRPILTDTQYF.

This clonotype appeared many times. The rearrangement uses TRBV6-2 or TRBV6-3 and TRBJ2-7; 7 nucleotides agree with TRBD2. This CDR3 comprises 15 residues. Germline assignment: CDR1 MNHEY and CDR2 SVGEGT. Unmatched junction bases numbered 4, after V lost 0 bases and J lost 2 bases. The CDR3 DNA is TGTGCCAGCAGTTACTCCTCTAGCGGTACCTACGAGCAGTACTTC. Translating gives CASSYSSSGTYEQYF.

This clonotype was observed a few times. The CDR3 DNA follows: TGTGCCAGCAGTCCTACATGGGGTTGGGATTACGAGCAGTACTTC. Encoded protein: CASSPTWGWDYEQYF. The rearrangement joins TRBV28 to TRBJ2-7; no reliable D call. Germline V gene sequence: CDR1 MDHEN, CDR2 SYDVKM. The CDR3 contains 15 residues. V was pared by 5 bases and J by 4 bases, with 18 bases between.

This clonotype was seen a handful of times. This rearrangement joins TRBV4-1 to TRBJ2-1; no clear D gene. The CDR3 runs to 14 residues. CDR1 is MGHRA, CDR2 YSYEKL, per germline. The germline V and J ends were trimmed by 0 bases and 10 bases, with 13 bases remaining between them. This chain's CDR3 is CASSQDVHPTEQFF. The CDR3, as DNA: TGCGCCAGCAGCCAAGATGTCCACCCCACGGAGCAGTTCTTC.

Concerning this clonotype itself: This clone may be a read error of a much larger clone one base away. The conserved final phenylalanine or tryptophan is absent from the CDR3, which likely points to a read error. This rearrangement joins TRBV6-5 to TRBJ1-1; 7 bases match TRBD1. J lost 4 bases, V lost 6 bases, and 5 bases had no gene match. This CDR3 region has 13 residues. CDR1 is MNHEY, CDR2 SVGAGI, per germline. CDR3 DNA: TGTGCCAGCAGCTACGGGACAGCCACTGAAGCTTTCTCT. Amino acids: CASSYGTATEAFS.